Given below is one TCR beta chain in context. Its antigen is unidentified. The data were obtained in a study of CD8+ T cells in alopecia areata. As for the study in general: It was oral tofacitinib, at 5 to 10 mg twice daily, that treated patients received.

Extracted RNA was reverse transcribed into cDNA, the sequencing template. Data came from immunoSEQ multiplex PCR; TCRdb stores just in-frame clones and leaves some out. This table has 200,000 to 250,000 clones, around three fifths appearing once. Notes on the study in general: Mice showed clearer TCR sharing than patients did, a gap that was possibly HLA-related.

Treatment here: oral pan-JAK inhibitor, 5-10 mg twice daily. A FACSAria was used to sort CD4+ and CD8+ T cells. These cells came from PBMCs. This CDR3 has 14 amino acids. Between the trimmed V and J ends, which lost 6 bases and 0 bases, there was a span of 12 bases. CDR1 is SQVTM and CDR2 is ANQGSEA in the germline V gene. This TCR derives from a human donor with alopecia areata. This sample comprised CD4+ T cells sorted from blood, obtained at week 4, from a patient treated with tofacitinib. The chain joins TRBV29-1 to TRBJ2-1, with TRBD2 as a possible D gene (5 bases). The CDR3 is CSVSGFNSYNEQFF. The CDR3 DNA follows: TGCAGCGTATCGGGGTTTAACTCCTACAATGAGCAGTTCTTC.